This TCR beta chain was captured in a study of T-cell reconstitution after alpha-beta-depleted transplantation in children. Study-level points and caveats: Expanded graft clones numbering several hundred reportedly gave rise to alpha-beta T cells about two months after transplant. By one year post-transplant, T-cell counts and diversity largely arose from T cells that were newly produced.

V lost 8 bases, J lost 3 bases, and 11 bases lay in between. The CDR3 has 13 amino acids. With respect to this clonotype: Its antigen is undetermined.

Unique molecular identifiers were used to barcode this TCRbeta library. From the PCR reads, TCRdb called clonotypes with MiXCR, one entry per CDR3 protein. The sample lists some 450,000 distinct CDR3 sequences, 43% occurring once. The J gene is TRBJ2-1, the V gene TRBV12-3 or TRBV12-4; weak D call: TRBD1 (6 bases). The origin of this receptor is a girl aged 2-10 years with aplastic anemia, due to receive a stem cell transplant. Sequenced here: PBMCs, sampled before TCRalphabeta/CD19-depleted stem cell transplant. This CDR3 is CASLDSIYNEQFF. Written as DNA, the CDR3 is TGTGCCAGCCTGGACAGCATCTACAATGAGCAGTTCTTC.